This T cell receptor (beta chain) was identified in a study of blood T cells in healthy people across ages (dated by TCRdb to the mid-2010s). With respect to the entire study: In model experiments, template switching captured roughly one uniquely barcoded TCR beta cDNA molecule for every two T cells. The study measured age-related changes in TCR beta repertoire diversity using deep sequencing normalized with unique cDNA molecular identifiers. Four age groups were formed from the donors: young (average approximately 15 years), middle-aged (approximately 39), aged (about 68) and long-lived (less than 85). Donors of different ages were randomly distributed across sequencing lanes to avoid experimental bias. Using the same blood draw, the study looked at two additional independent replicas of 1 million unique cDNA reads for two donors, one aged 18 to 30 and the other aged 80 or older. The investigation overall reported the following: Because profiling used bulk unsorted PBMCs, naive and antigen-experienced compartments could not be compared conclusively. Because donor CMV infection status was unknown, age-related changes in expanded clonotypes were potentially confounded. Estimates of total diversity from one million sequenced T cells were regarded as lower bounds and underestimates. As age increased, observed TCR beta diversity per million T cells dropped in a roughly linear way, and a significant reduction was already evident by age 40. Compared with the aged group, more naive CD4+ T cells, fewer expanded clones and increased TCR diversity were shown by the long-lived group, suggesting age selection. A strong correlation was found between observed TCR beta diversity and the percentage of naive T cells measured by flow cytometry.

CDR1 MNHEY and CDR2 SMNVEV were looked up in the germline V gene (reference sequence). From the cysteine up to the phenylalanine, the CDR3 has a length of 11 residues. The read is trimmed to its CDR3 DNA, 33 bases read in frame from base 1. V sheds 6 bases and J sheds 7 bases, leaving 7 bases between their ends. Details on this clonotype: What this receptor recognizes is not known. The sample holds no much larger clone one base away, and base qualities are not on file.

Receptor libraries were prepared by 5' RACE. Sequenced using an Illumina HiSeq 2500. A second roughly 6 to 12 cycle PCR used a sample-barcoded 5' primer and a J-beta primer mix. A unique molecular identifier was introduced onto each TCR beta cDNA molecule by a template-switch 5' adaptor carrying 12 random nucleotides. At least 3 million CDR3-containing paired-end reads were obtained from each sample. First-strand cDNA synthesis was performed from all RNA using the Mint cDNA synthesis kit, with priming by a TRBC-specific oligonucleotide. Following uracil-DNA glycosylase treatment, all cDNA underwent a first 18-cycle PCR with the universal primers M1SS and BC2_uni_R. The paper's data handling went like this. For normalization, 1 million high-quality reads, each with a distinct molecular identifier, were randomly selected from each sample. Reads with shared molecular identifiers were discarded instead of being binned into consensus sequences. MiTCR, set to a Q25 quality threshold and the strictest error-elimination algorithm, was used for CDR3 identification, clonotype clustering and error correction. Lower-bound total TCR beta diversity was estimated with a nonparametric unseen species model using Euler transformation. TCRdb reprocessed the public reads (quality trimming at Q25 with fastp, clone calling with MiXCR) and kept in-frame beta chains. Each CDR3 protein appears once, grouped with its most common genes and DNA. These V and J calls rely on TCRdb rather than the paper's analysis. The sample profile shows about 1 million distinct CDR3 sequences; less than 50% of them were found once. The leading ten clones occupy 15% to 20% of the sample.

Systemically healthy Caucasian individuals from Russia, 39 in total and aged roughly 6 to 100 years, were included as donors. Each donor gave about 9.7 milliliters of peripheral blood, drawn into EDTA-treated Vacutainer tubes. Ficoll-Paque density-gradient centrifugation was used to isolate PBMCs, with at least 6.5 million per sample. Trizol reagent was used to extract total RNA from PBMCs, with at least 6 micrograms per sample. The percentages of naive CD45RAhigh/CD27high T cells were determined by flow cytometry on a PBMC aliquot from every donor. This receptor was obtained from a woman aged 60-75 years in good health. The sample taken for sequencing was blood. The chain was built from TRBV27 and TRBJ2-4; the best D guess is TRBD1, with 5 bases matching. The DNA is TGTGCCAGCAGGGGGCATAACATTCAGTACTTC. The resulting protein is CASRGHNIQYF.